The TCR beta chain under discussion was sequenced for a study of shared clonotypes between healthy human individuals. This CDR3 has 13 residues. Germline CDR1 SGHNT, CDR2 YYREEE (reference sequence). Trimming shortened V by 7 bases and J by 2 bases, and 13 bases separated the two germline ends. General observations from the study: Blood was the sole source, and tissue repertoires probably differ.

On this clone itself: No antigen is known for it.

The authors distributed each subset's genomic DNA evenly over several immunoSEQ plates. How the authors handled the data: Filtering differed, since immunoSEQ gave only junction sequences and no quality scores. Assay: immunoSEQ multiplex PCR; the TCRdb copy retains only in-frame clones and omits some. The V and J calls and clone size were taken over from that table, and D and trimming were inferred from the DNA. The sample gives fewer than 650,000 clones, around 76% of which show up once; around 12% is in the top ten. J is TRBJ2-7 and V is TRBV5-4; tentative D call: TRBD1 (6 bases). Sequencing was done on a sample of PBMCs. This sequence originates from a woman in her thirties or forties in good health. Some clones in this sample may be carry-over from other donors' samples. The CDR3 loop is CASEKTGTYEQYF. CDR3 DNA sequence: TGTGCCAGCGAGAAGACAGGTACCTACGAGCAGTACTTC.